This is a list of T cell receptor beta chains from one sample in a study of shared clonotypes between healthy human individuals. Generated by immunoSEQ multiplex PCR, the TCRdb table keeps only in-frame clones and is missing some. The sample lists about 1,900,000 clones; roughly 94% were seen once. Sequencing was done on a sample of naive CD8+ T cells sorted from blood. The receptors here all came from a man in his late teens or twenties in good health. CDR3s include the opening cysteine and the closing phenylalanine or tryptophan. A D gene is named only where the DNA matches it firmly. Clone size is given for some rows only: seen once, a few or many times, or a class if the clone is expanded.

abundance,len,j_gene,d_gene,v_gene,CDR3nt,CDR3aa
NA,14,TRBJ2-7,NA,TRBV5-1,TGCGCCAGCAGCTTGGAAGCTAGTTCCGACGAGCAGTACTTC,CASSLEASSDEQYF
NA,15,TRBJ2-5,NA,TRBV9,TGTGCCAGCAGCGTATCGAGGGGGTACCAAGAGACCCAGTACTTC,CASSVSRGYQETQYF
NA,14,TRBJ1-3,NA,TRBV2,TGTGCCTGGTACGACAGAAACTCTGGAAACACCATATATTTT,CAWYDRNSGNTIYF
once,17,TRBJ2-1,NA,TRBV27,TGTGCCAGCAGTCCCCAGCTAGTGGGGACCCCCTACAATGAGCAGTTCTTC,CASSPQLVGTPYNEQFF
NA,17,TRBJ1-4,NA,TRBV5-6,TGTGCCAGCAGCTTGGTGGGCCAGGGGATAGTTAATGAAAAACTGTTTTTT,CASSLVGQGIVNEKLFF
NA,16,TRBJ2-1,TRBD2,TRBV19,TGTGCCAGTAATTGGCTCGGGACTAGCCCGATCAATGAGCAGTTCTTC,CASNWLGTSPINEQFF
NA,15,TRBJ1-6,NA,TRBV13,TGTGCCAGCAGCCTACGGCGGCCATATAATTCACCCCTCCACTTT,CASSLRRPYNSPLHF
NA,15,TRBJ2-7,TRBD1,TRBV7-9,TGTGCCAGCAGCCCCGGGACAGGGGGCGTCTACGAGCAGTACTTC,CASSPGTGGVYEQYF
NA,14,TRBJ2-2,NA,TRBV27,TGTGCCAGCAGTCTGTATACGAACACCGGGGAGCTGTTTTTT,CASSLYTNTGELFF
NA,12,TRBJ1-3,NA,TRBV5-1,TGCGCCAGCACGCAGGAGGGAAACACCATATATTTT,CASTQEGNTIYF
NA,16,TRBJ1-1,TRBD1,TRBV13,TGTGCCAGCAGCCCGAGAGGGGGACAGGGCCTCCATCTTGCTTTCTTT,CASSPRGGQGLHLAFF
NA,19,TRBJ1-2,NA,TRBV21-1,TGTGCCAGCAGCAAAGGGGGACAGGGGGCGCGAATCACCTCCTATGGCTACACCTTC,CASSKGGQGARITSYGYTF
once,16,TRBJ1-5,TRBD1,TRBV7-9,TGTGCCAGCAGCATGTCTGGACAGGAGTATGATCAGCCCCAGCATTTT,CASSMSGQEYDQPQHF
NA,13,TRBJ2-7,TRBD1,TRBV6-6,TGTGCCAGTGAGGGACAGGGGGTCTACGAGCAGTACTTC,CASEGQGVYEQYF
NA,15,TRBJ1-4,NA,TRBV27,TGTGCCAGCAGTGGCAGGGGAGCGGCTAATGAAAAACTGTTTTTT,CASSGRGAANEKLFF
NA,14,TRBJ1-5,TRBD1,TRBV2,TGTGCCAGCAGGGACGACAGGGGGGATCAGCCCCAGCATTTT,CASRDDRGDQPQHF
NA,14,TRBJ1-5,NA,TRBV5-4,TGTGCCAGCAGCTTCAAGGGCAGCAATCAGCCCCAGCATTTT,CASSFKGSNQPQHF
NA,14,TRBJ2-7,NA,TRBV4-3,TGCGCCAGCAGCCAAGCTCGGAGCTCCTACGAGCAGTACTTC,CASSQARSSYEQYF
once,14,TRBJ2-3,TRBD2,TRBV19,TGTGCCAGTAGTGTAAGCGGGGGGACAGATACGCAGTATTTT,CASSVSGGTDTQYF
NA,13,TRBJ2-1,TRBD1,TRBV6-5,TGTGCCAGCAGCTCGACAGGGGGTAATGAGCAGTTCTTC,CASSSTGGNEQFF
NA,13,TRBJ1-1,NA,TRBV27,TGTGCCAGCAGTTTTGCGCAGGGAACTGAAGCTTTCTTT,CASSFAQGTEAFF
NA,19,TRBJ2-1,TRBD2,TRBV4-3,TGCGCCAGCAGCCAAGATTTGACGCTAGCGGGAGTTAGTGGCAATGAGCAGTTCTTC,CASSQDLTLAGVSGNEQFF
NA,16,TRBJ2-3,NA,TRBV27,TGTGCCAGCAGTCTACAACCGGGGCTTAGCACAGATACGCAGTATTTT,CASSLQPGLSTDTQYF
NA,13,TRBJ2-1,TRBD1,TRBV28,TGTGCCAGCAGCGGACAGGTATACAATGAGCAGTTCTTC,CASSGQVYNEQFF
NA,12,TRBJ2-1,NA,TRBV15,TGTGCCACCAGCAGTTTATGGAATGAGCAGTTCTTC,CATSSLWNEQFF
NA,14,TRBJ2-1,TRBD2,TRBV13,TGTGCCAGCAGCTTCGCGGGGGGGTACAATGAGCAGTTCTTC,CASSFAGGYNEQFF
NA,16,TRBJ2-5,TRBD1,TRBV7-9,TGTGCCAGCAGCCTACGGGACAGCGGCAACCAAGAGACCCAGTACTTC,CASSLRDSGNQETQYF
NA,13,TRBJ2-7,TRBD2,TRBV28,TGTGCCAGCAGTTTTACGGGGGGATACGAGCAGTACTTC,CASSFTGGYEQYF
NA,15,TRBJ1-1,TRBD1,TRBV25-1,TGTGCCAGCGGGGGGACAGGGGCGATAAACACTGAAGCTTTCTTT,CASGGTGAINTEAFF
NA,13,TRBJ2-1,TRBD2,TRBV30,TGTGCCTGGAGCCCGGGGGGATACAATGAGCAGTTCTTC,CAWSPGGYNEQFF
NA,12,TRBJ1-2,NA,TRBV6-5,TGTGCCAGCAGTCAAGGGACGGCTGGCTACACCTTC,CASSQGTAGYTF
once,14,TRBJ1-2,NA,TRBV28,TGTGCCAGCAGTTGGCACGGGCTCTACTATGGCTACACCTTC,CASSWHGLYYGYTF
NA,14,TRBJ2-2,NA,TRBV11-3,TGTGCCAGCAGCTCCGGATCGACCCCTCGGGAGCTGTTTTTT,CASSSGSTPRELFF
NA,17,TRBJ2-2,TRBD2,TRBV13,TGTGCCAGCAGCTCCTCTGGACTAGCGGGGGTTTCCGGGGAGCTGTTTTTT,CASSSSGLAGVSGELFF
once,14,TRBJ1-1,NA,TRBV4-3,TGCGCCAGCAGCCCAGCAAGGGTAACAGGTGAAGCTTTCTTT,CASSPARVTGEAFF
NA,12,TRBJ1-2,NA,TRBV9,TGTGCCAGCAGCGTAGGCTTCAGGGGCTACACCTTC,CASSVGFRGYTF
NA,13,TRBJ2-7,NA,TRBV30,TGTGCCTGCGAGCGGGCCAACTCCTACGAGCAGTACTTC,CACERANSYEQYF
NA,12,TRBJ2-1,NA,TRBV30,TGTGCCTGGAGTGTAGCCCGGAATGAGCAGTTCTTC,CAWSVARNEQFF
NA,13,TRBJ1-1,NA,TRBV27,TGTGCCAGCAGTCCTCAGGAAAACACTGAAGCTTTCTTT,CASSPQENTEAFF
NA,14,TRBJ1-1,TRBD1,TRBV19,TGTGCCAGTAGTATGACAGGGATGAACACTGAAGCTTTCTTT,CASSMTGMNTEAFF
NA,12,TRBJ2-3,NA,TRBV5-5,TGTGCTTCAGACGGGGTATCAGATACGCAGTATTTT,CASDGVSDTQYF
once,13,TRBJ2-3,NA,TRBV9,TGTGCCAGCAGCGTAGCGGAGTCAGATACGCAGTATTTT,CASSVAESDTQYF
NA,13,TRBJ1-6,NA,TRBV6-5,TGTGCCAGCAGTGGGGGGGCCGCTTCACCCCTCCACTTT,CASSGGAASPLHF
NA,14,TRBJ2-1,TRBD2,TRBV11-2,TGTGCCAGCGAGGGGACTAGCTCATCCAATGAGCAGTTCTTC,CASEGTSSSNEQFF
NA,11,TRBJ1-1,NA,TRBV30,TGTGCCTGGAGTGTAACGCGGGAAGCTTTCTTT,CAWSVTREAFF
NA,13,TRBJ1-5,NA,TRBV4-1,TGCGCCAGCAGCCTAGAACTTGGTCAGCCCCAGCATTTT,CASSLELGQPQHF
NA,14,TRBJ2-2,NA,TRBV11-2,TGTGCCAGCAGCTTGACGGTGAACACCGGGGAGCTGTTTTTT,CASSLTVNTGELFF
NA,14,TRBJ1-4,NA,TRBV15,TGTGCCACCAGCAGAGATCTGGGAAATGAAAAACTGTTTTTT,CATSRDLGNEKLFF
once,13,TRBJ2-5,NA,TRBV7-8,TGTGCCAGCAGCTTACTTTTTCGCGAGACCCAGTACTTC,CASSLLFRETQYF
NA,14,TRBJ2-7,NA,TRBV5-4,TGTGCCAGCAGCCGCTCCGAATTAGCCTACGAGCAGTACTTC,CASSRSELAYEQYF